These 4 T cell receptor beta chains came from one sample sequenced in a study of identical twins. TCRdb independently ran MiXCR on the 5' RACE reads; one entry per CDR3 protein. The table lists fewer than 650,000 distinct CDR3 sequences, about 7.1% of them singletons, with about 1.5% in the top ten. Separately, the same data were catalogued under a study of yellow fever vaccine responses in identical twins.

Sequencing input: PBMCs. Receptor source: a woman younger than 30 in good health.

This clonotype was observed many times. The CDR3 bases are TGTGCCAGCAGTCCCCAAGGACTAGCGGGAGTAAACACCGGGGAGCTGTTTTTT. Protein: CASSPQGLAGVNTGELFF. The chain uses TRBV6-1 and TRBJ2-2; 13 nucleotides align to TRBD2. The CDR3 contains 18 residues. The V gene end was trimmed by 5 bases and the J gene end by 2 bases; junction bases not matched to a gene: 8. The germline V gene encodes CDR1 MNHNS and CDR2 SASEGT.

This clonotype was counted ten times or more. CDR3 nucleotide sequence: TGCGCCAGCAGCAGGACTAGCCCGGGCCAAGAGACCCAGTACTTC. Protein sequence: CASSRTSPGQETQYF. The J gene is TRBJ2-5, the V gene TRBV5-1, with 8 bases matching TRBD2. The CDR3 loop spans 15 amino acids. From germline, CDR1 is SGHRS and CDR2 YFSETQ. The V gene end was trimmed by 4 bases and the J gene end by 1 base; junction bases not matched to a gene: 6.

The J gene is TRBJ2-3, the V gene TRBV20-1; 8 positions match TRBD2. CDR3 length: 19 amino acids. After removal of 2 bases from V and 0 bases from J, the junction contained 16 bases not matched to a gene. Germline CDR1 reads DFQATT; CDR2 reads SNEGSKA (reference sequence). The CDR3 DNA follows: TGCAGTGCTAGAAGTACTAGCGGCGCTTCCGATCAAAGCACAGATACGCAGTATTTT. It encodes CSARSTSGASDQSTDTQYF.

This clonotype was seen ten or more times. The chain employs TRBV20-1 and TRBJ2-1, with 9 bases identical to TRBD2. Trimming removed 0 bases from V and 8 bases from J; junction bases left unmatched: 11. Looked up from germline, CDR1 is DFQATT and CDR2 is SNEGSKA (reference sequence). The CDR3 sequence is 16 residues long. This CDR3 reads CSARDLSGGRAYEQFF. The CDR3 DNA follows: TGCAGTGCTAGAGATCTATCCGGCGGGAGGGCCTATGAGCAGTTCTTC.